The rows below give T cell receptor beta chains drawn from one sample of a study of blood T cell repertoires in COVID-19. Libraries were prepared by immunoSEQ multiplex PCR; TCRdb keeps only in-frame clonotypes and omits some of them. The data contain some 120,000 clones, almost 80% of them seen just once; the ten biggest clones take up 20% to 30%. Source material: peripheral blood. The receptors here all came from a human donor in a cohort sampled during active COVID-19. CDR3s include the opening cysteine and the closing phenylalanine or tryptophan. D genes are given only for firm matches. Size is stated for part of the rows, as once, few or many counts, or as a class when the clone is expanded.

J	V	size	D	CDR3	DNA
TRBJ2-1	TRBV19	.	TRBD2	CASSLLLAGALGEQFF	TGTGCCAGTAGTCTCCTCCTAGCGGGAGCCCTCGGTGAGCAGTTCTTC
TRBJ1-1	TRBV6-5	.	.	CASSADLLGTEAFF	TGTGCCAGCAGCGCGGACTTACTGGGTACTGAAGCTTTCTTT
TRBJ1-1	TRBV30	few	.	CAWIGEGRGVVF	TGTGCCTGGATAGGGGAGGGTAGGGGAGTGGTCTTT
TRBJ2-5	TRBV24-1	.	.	CATSDLTLGGTQYF	TGTGCCACCAGTGATTTGACCCTAGGGGGGACCCAGTACTTC
TRBJ2-1	TRBV10-3	.	.	CAISEPGDEQFF	TGTGCCATCAGTGAGCCAGGGGACGAGCAGTTCTTC
TRBJ2-3	TRBV19	.	TRBD2	CASSLGGNADTQYF	TGTGCCAGTAGCCTGGGGGGGAACGCAGATACGCAGTATTTT
TRBJ1-1	TRBV6-5	.	TRBD1	CASSTGVTEAFF	TGTGCCAGCAGTACAGGGGTAACTGAAGCTTTCTTT
TRBJ2-7	TRBV5-4	.	TRBD1	CASRLQGGGEQYF	TGTGCCAGCAGGCTACAGGGGGGAGGCGAGCAGTACTTC
TRBJ2-7	TRBV7-9	.	.	CASSSRARGLGGDEQYF	TGTGCCAGCAGCTCGCGTGCTAGAGGACTCGGAGGGGACGAGCAGTACTTC
TRBJ2-5	TRBV2	.	.	CASSESGEETQYF	TGTGCCAGCAGTGAGTCAGGGGAAGAGACCCAGTACTTC
TRBJ2-2	TRBV30	.	.	CAWSVVSGTGELFF	TGTGCCTGGAGTGTAGTGTCGGGAACCGGGGAGCTGTTTTTT
TRBJ2-7	TRBV16	.	.	CASSPTPGDPGKQYF	TGTGCCAGCAGCCCAACTCCAGGGGATCCTGGGAAGCAGTACTTC
TRBJ1-1	TRBV19	.	.	CASSIGRVDTEAFF	TGTGCCAGTAGTATCGGCAGGGTGGACACTGAAGCTTTCTTT
TRBJ2-7	TRBV10-3	few	.	CAISESAGGWMQYF	TGTGCCATCAGTGAGTCTGCCGGCGGGTGGATGCAGTACTTC
TRBJ2-5	TRBV19	.	TRBD1	CASSIFGTEGTQYF	TGTGCCAGTAGTATATTTGGGACAGAGGGGACCCAGTACTTC
TRBJ2-3	TRBV12-3/TRBV12-4	medium-sized	.	CASREEDTQYF	TGTGCCAGCAGGGAGGAGGATACGCAGTATTTT
TRBJ1-2	TRBV28	.	.	CASSLFSLGGRGYTF	TGTGCCAGCAGTTTATTCTCTCTGGGAGGTCGTGGCTACACCTTC
TRBJ2-5	TRBV7-2	.	.	CASSLAAGKRETQYF	TGTGCCAGCAGCTTAGCGGCCGGGAAGCGAGAGACCCAGTACTTC
TRBJ2-3	TRBV28	.	.	CASSSGSDTQYF	TGTGCCAGCAGTTCGGGTTCAGATACGCAGTATTTT
TRBJ2-6	TRBV19	.	.	CARQHASPSSGANVLTF	TGTGCCAGGCAACATGCATCCCCTAGCTCTGGGGCCAACGTCCTGACTTTC
TRBJ2-5	TRBV7-2	.	TRBD1	CASSAQPLRGRETQYF	TGTGCCAGCAGCGCCCAACCCCTCAGGGGGCGGGAGACCCAGTACTTC
TRBJ1-3	TRBV2	once	TRBD1	CASSGDRGTGNTIYF	TGTGCCAGCAGTGGTGACAGGGGAACGGGAAACACCATATATTTT
TRBJ2-7	TRBV30	.	.	CAWSRTSYYEQYF	TGTGCCTGGAGTAGAACCTCCTACTACGAGCAGTACTTC
TRBJ1-1	TRBV7-2	few	TRBD1	CASSLATGMNTEAFF	TGTGCCAGCAGCTTAGCGACAGGGATGAACACTGAAGCTTTCTTT
TRBJ1-2	TRBV5-1	.	.	CASSLAPGGLISYGYTF	TGCGCCAGCAGCTTGGCGCCGGGGGGATTGATCAGCTATGGCTACACCTTC
TRBJ2-7	TRBV27	.	TRBD2	CASSLSLAGVREQYF	TGTGCCAGCAGTTTATCACTAGCGGGAGTACGCGAGCAGTACTTC
TRBJ2-5	TRBV28	.	TRBD2	CASSWSGGEETQYF	TGTGCCAGCAGTTGGAGTGGGGGGGAAGAGACCCAGTACTTC
TRBJ2-5	TRBV5-4	once	TRBD1	CASSDGTGRQETQYF	TGTGCCAGCAGCGATGGGACAGGGCGCCAAGAGACCCAGTACTTC
TRBJ2-7	TRBV27	.	.	CASSLISSRRGNSYEQYF	TGTGCCAGCAGTTTAATATCGAGCCGAAGGGGGAACTCCTACGAGCAGTACTTC
TRBJ1-2	TRBV12-3/TRBV12-4	.	TRBD1	CASSLRGLGYTF	TGTGCCAGCAGTTTGAGGGGGCTAGGCTACACCTTC
TRBJ1-2	TRBV7-9	once	.	CASSGSGDGYTF	TGTGCCAGCAGCGGATCCGGGGATGGCTACACCTTC
TRBJ2-2	TRBV6-5	.	.	CASRASGELFF	TGTGCCAGCAGAGCGAGCGGGGAGCTGTTTTTT
TRBJ1-5	TRBV28	few	.	CASSYGAGVGNQPQHF	TGTGCCAGCAGTTACGGGGCAGGGGTAGGGAATCAGCCCCAGCATTTT
TRBJ1-1	TRBV14	few	.	CASSRQVGNTEAFF	TGTGCCAGCAGCCGGCAGGTGGGGAACACTGAAGCTTTCTTT
TRBJ2-6	TRBV5-1	.	.	CASTRGSGANVLTF	TGCGCCAGCACGCGGGGATCTGGGGCCAACGTCCTGACTTTC
TRBJ1-1	TRBV7-9	.	.	CASSATSGTEAFF	TGTGCCAGCAGCGCGACAAGTGGGACTGAAGCTTTCTTT
TRBJ2-3	TRBV11-2	once	TRBD2	CASSPGLAGADTQYF	TGTGCCAGCAGCCCGGGACTAGCGGGAGCAGATACGCAGTATTTT
TRBJ2-2	TRBV30	.	.	CAWVKGVPNTGELFF	TGTGCCTGGGTCAAAGGGGTCCCCAACACCGGGGAGCTGTTTTTT
TRBJ2-3	TRBV28	once	TRBD2	CASSPPGRASGRAGADTQYF	TGTGCCAGCAGTCCACCTGGTAGGGCTAGCGGGAGGGCCGGGGCAGATACGCAGTATTTT
TRBJ2-1	TRBV7-2	.	.	CASSLLGQEGQFF	TGTGCCAGCAGCTTACTGGGGCAAGAAGGGCAGTTCTTC
TRBJ2-6	TRBV7-2	.	.	CASSFPTRSSGANVLTF	TGTGCCAGCAGCTTCCCAACAAGATCGTCTGGGGCCAACGTCCTGACTTTC
TRBJ2-5	TRBV6-5	.	.	CASQRGGAQETQYF	TGTGCCAGCCAGAGGGGGGGGGCCCAAGAGACCCAGTACTTC
TRBJ2-2	TRBV19	.	TRBD2	CASRAPRLAGDTGELFF	TGTGCCAGTAGAGCACCGAGACTAGCGGGAGACACCGGGGAGCTGTTTTTT
TRBJ2-1	TRBV6-6	.	TRBD2	CASRSTSGSYNEQFF	TGTGCCAGCAGGTCCACTAGCGGGTCTTACAATGAGCAGTTCTTC
TRBJ2-1	TRBV2	many	TRBD2	CASSEGLLAGENEQFF	TGTGCCAGCAGTGAAGGACTTCTAGCGGGAGAGAATGAGCAGTTCTTC
TRBJ2-3	TRBV20-1	.	TRBD2	CSARERGAADTQYF	TGCAGTGCTCGTGAGCGGGGGGCGGCAGATACGCAGTATTTT
TRBJ2-1	TRBV10-3	few	TRBD1	CAISDLGQGAYNEQFF	TGTGCCATCAGTGATTTGGGACAGGGTGCCTACAATGAGCAGTTCTTC
TRBJ2-5	TRBV28	once	TRBD1	CASSFIGQDQETQYF	TGTGCCAGCAGTTTCATAGGACAGGATCAAGAGACCCAGTACTTC
TRBJ2-5	TRBV5-1	.	TRBD2	CASSLERGGPETQYF	TGCGCCAGCAGCTTGGAGCGGGGGGGCCCCGAGACCCAGTACTTC
TRBJ2-7	TRBV4-2	.	.	CASSPLGASSYEQYF	TGTGCCAGCAGCCCCCTGGGGGCTAGTTCCTACGAGCAGTACTTC
TRBJ1-1	TRBV27	.	.	CASSSVLAPEAFF	TGTGCCAGCAGTTCCGTTTTAGCCCCTGAAGCTTTCTTT
TRBJ2-2	TRBV7-9	.	.	CASILGPANTGELFF	TGTGCCAGCATCTTGGGGCCCGCGAACACCGGGGAGCTGTTTTTT
TRBJ1-3	TRBV9	.	TRBD1	CASSTPGGGFSGNTIYF	TGTGCCAGCAGCACCCCGGGAGGGGGCTTTTCTGGAAACACCATATATTTT
TRBJ1-2	TRBV6-6	once	.	CASRETASYGYTF	TGTGCCAGCAGGGAGACAGCGAGCTATGGCTACACCTTC